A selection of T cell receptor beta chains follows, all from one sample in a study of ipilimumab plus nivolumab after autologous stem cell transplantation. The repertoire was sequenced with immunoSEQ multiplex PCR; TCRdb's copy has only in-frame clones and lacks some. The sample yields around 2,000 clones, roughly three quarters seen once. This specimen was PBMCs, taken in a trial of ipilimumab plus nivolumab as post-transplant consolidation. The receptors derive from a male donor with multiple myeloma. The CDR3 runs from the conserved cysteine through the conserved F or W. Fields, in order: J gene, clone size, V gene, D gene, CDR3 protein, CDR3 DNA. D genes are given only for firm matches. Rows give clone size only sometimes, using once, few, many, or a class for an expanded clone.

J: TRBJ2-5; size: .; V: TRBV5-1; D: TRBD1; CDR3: CASSMAGQGLGEQYF; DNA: TGCGCCAGCAGCATGGCGGGACAGGGATTAGGGGAGCAGTACTTC
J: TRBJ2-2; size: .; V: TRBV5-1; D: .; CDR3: CASSLYKTNTGELFF; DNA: TGCGCCAGCAGCTTATACAAGACTAACACCGGGGAGCTGTTTTTT
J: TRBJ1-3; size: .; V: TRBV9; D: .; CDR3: CASSVDPNVSGNTIYF; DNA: TGTGCCAGCAGCGTAGACCCCAACGTCTCTGGAAACACCATATATTTT
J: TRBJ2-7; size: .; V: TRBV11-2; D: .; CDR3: CASSSPNGEQYF; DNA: TGTGCCAGCAGCTCCCCCAACGGCGAGCAGTACTTC
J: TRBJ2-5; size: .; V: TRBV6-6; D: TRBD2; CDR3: CASSYSTSGSGETQYF; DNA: TGTGCCAGCAGTTACTCCACTAGCGGGAGTGGTGAGACCCAGTACTTC
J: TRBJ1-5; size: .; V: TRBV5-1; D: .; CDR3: CASSLGLTGQPQHF; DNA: TGCGCCAGCAGCTTGGGGTTGACCGGACAGCCCCAGCATTTT
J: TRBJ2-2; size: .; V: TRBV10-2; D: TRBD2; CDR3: CASRTGLGAGELFF; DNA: TGCGCCAGCAGGACGGGACTAGGCGCCGGGGAGCTGTTTTTT
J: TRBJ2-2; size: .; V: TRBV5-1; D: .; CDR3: CASSFGTNTGELFF; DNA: TGCGCCAGCAGCTTTGGGACTAACACCGGGGAGCTGTTTTTT
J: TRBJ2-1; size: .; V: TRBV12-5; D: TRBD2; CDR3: CASGFPGLADEQFF; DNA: TGTGCTAGTGGTTTCCCCGGACTAGCGGATGAGCAGTTCTTC
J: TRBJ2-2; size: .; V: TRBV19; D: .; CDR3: CASRLSGPLNTGELFF; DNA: .
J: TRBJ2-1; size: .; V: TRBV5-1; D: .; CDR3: CASSHPSSYNEQFF; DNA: TGCGCCAGCAGCCACCCGAGCTCCTACAATGAGCAGTTCTTC
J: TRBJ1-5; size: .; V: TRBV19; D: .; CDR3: CASTPWGQVNQPQHF; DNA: TGTGCCAGTACCCCATGGGGGCAAGTCAATCAGCCCCAGCATTTT
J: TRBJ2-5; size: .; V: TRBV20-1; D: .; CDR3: CSARTGETQYF; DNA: TGCAGTGCTAGGACGGGTGAGACCCAGTACTTC
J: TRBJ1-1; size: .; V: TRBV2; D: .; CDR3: CASEIGANTEAFF; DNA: TGTGCCAGCGAAATCGGGGCTAACACTGAAGCTTTCTTT
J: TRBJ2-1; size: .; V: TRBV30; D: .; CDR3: CAWRDGTTGTNEQFF; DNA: TGTGCCTGGCGGGACGGGACAACTGGAACCAATGAGCAGTTCTTC
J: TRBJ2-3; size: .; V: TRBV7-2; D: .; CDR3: CASSFVDTQYF; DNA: TGTGCCAGCAGCTTTGTAGATACGCAGTATTTT
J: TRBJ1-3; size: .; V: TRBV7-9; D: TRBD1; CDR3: CASSFFLGGGQNTIYF; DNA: TGTGCCAGCAGCTTCTTCTTGGGAGGGGGCCAAAACACCATATATTTT
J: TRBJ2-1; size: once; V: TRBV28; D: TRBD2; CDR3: CASSPTSGRNEQFF; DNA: TGTGCCAGCAGTCCGACTAGCGGGAGGAATGAGCAGTTCTTC
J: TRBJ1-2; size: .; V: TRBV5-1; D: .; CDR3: CASSLAGVDYYGYTF; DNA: TGCGCCAGCAGCTTGGCCGGGGTGGATTACTATGGCTACACCTTC